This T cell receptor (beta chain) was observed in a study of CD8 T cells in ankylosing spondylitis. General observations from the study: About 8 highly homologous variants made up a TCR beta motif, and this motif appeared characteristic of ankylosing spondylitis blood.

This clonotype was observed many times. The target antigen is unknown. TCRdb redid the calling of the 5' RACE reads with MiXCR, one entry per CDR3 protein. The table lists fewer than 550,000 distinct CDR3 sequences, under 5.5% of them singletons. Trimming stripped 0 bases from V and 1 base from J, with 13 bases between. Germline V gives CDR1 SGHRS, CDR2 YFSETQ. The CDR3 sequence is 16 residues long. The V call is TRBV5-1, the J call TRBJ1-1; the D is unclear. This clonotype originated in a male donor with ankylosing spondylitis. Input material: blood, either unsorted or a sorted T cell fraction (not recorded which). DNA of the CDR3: TGCGCCAGCAGCTTGGACCGACGAGCCGGGAACACTGAAGCTTTCTTT. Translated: CASSLDRRAGNTEAFF.